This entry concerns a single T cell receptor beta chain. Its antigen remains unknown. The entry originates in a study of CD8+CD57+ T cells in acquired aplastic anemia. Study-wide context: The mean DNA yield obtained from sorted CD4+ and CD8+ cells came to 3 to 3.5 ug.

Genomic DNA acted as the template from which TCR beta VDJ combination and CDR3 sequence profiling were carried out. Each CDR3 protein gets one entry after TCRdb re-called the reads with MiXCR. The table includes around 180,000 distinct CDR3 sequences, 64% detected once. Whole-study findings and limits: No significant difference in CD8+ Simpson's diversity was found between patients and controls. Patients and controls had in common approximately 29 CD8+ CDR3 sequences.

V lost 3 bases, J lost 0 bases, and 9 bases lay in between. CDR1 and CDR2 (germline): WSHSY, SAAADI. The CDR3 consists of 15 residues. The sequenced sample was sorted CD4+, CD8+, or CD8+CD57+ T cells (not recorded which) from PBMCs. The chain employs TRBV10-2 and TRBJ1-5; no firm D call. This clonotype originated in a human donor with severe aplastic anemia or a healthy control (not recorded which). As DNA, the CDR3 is TGCGCCAGCAGTGACTTCATACCTAGCAATCAGCCCCAGCATTTT. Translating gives CASSDFIPSNQPQHF.